This TCR beta chain was identified in a study of blood T cell repertoires in COVID-19. The V and J ends lost 3 bases and 5 bases respectively, with 14 bases between them. The CDR3 covers 14 residues. CDR1 is LNHDA and CDR2 is SQIVND in the germline V gene (reference sequence). Clones were sequenced by immunoSEQ multiplex PCR, and TCRdb holds only the in-frame ones, with some missing. The data hold under 450,000 clones, with roughly four fifths observed a single time. This TCR was recovered from a woman aged 45-59 years who had recovered from COVID-19. J is TRBJ2-7 and V is TRBV19; TRBD1 is a possible D gene (6 bases). The sample consisted of PBMCs or T cells enriched from blood (not recorded which). The chain's CDR3 is CASSIGGSGNEQYF. CDR3 coding DNA: TGTGCCAGTAGTATTGGGGGCAGTGGCAACGAGCAGTACTTC.